One sample yielded the 30 T cell receptor beta chains listed below, sequenced in a study of vaccination and CD4 T cells after COVID-19. Treatment in this sample: approximately nine-day PBMC culture with coronavirus spike peptide pools or control peptides (ViraFEST assay). These CD4+ T cells came from an unexposed donor, sampled before the COVID-19 pandemic (2011-2018). At the Johns Hopkins FTIC core, DNA taken from cultured CD4+ T cells was sequenced by way of the Oncomine TCR Beta short-read assay. TCRdb reprocessed the PCR reads with MiXCR, giving one entry per CDR3 protein. The table records thousands of distinct CDR3 sequences, about 41% of them present only once. Antigens of these TCRs are unknown. Specimen: CD4+ T cells from blood, cultured in vitro. The receptors shown here come from a human donor in good health.

The V gene is TRBV5-1, the J gene TRBJ2-5; TRBD2 is a possible D gene (6 bases). The ends were cut back, 0 bases at V and 5 bases at J, with 17 bases in the middle. The V gene's germline CDR1 is SGHRS and CDR2 YFSETQ. The CDR3 consists of 16 residues. Here the CDR3 DNA reads TGCGCCAGCAGCTTGGATACCGGGAGCTTCTACGAGACCCAGTACTTC. Residues: CASSLDTGSFYETQYF.

The J gene is TRBJ2-7, the V gene TRBV6-1; possible D gene TRBD2, 6 bases. CDR3 length equals 15 residues. The V end lost 5 bases, the J end lost 1 base, and 15 bases lay between the germline ends. The V gene's germline CDR1 is MNHNS and CDR2 SASEGT. CDR3 protein: CASSSLSGTSYEQYF. As DNA, the CDR3 is TGTGCCAGCAGTAGCCTTAGCGGAACGTCCTACGAGCAGTACTTC.

The V call is TRBV6-2 or TRBV6-3, the J call TRBJ2-6, with D possibly matching TRBD2 (5 bases). Germline CDR1 is MNHEY and CDR2 is SVGEGT. Trimming removed 2 bases at V and 1 base at J, with 24 bases between. The length of the CDR3 is 21 residues. The CDR3 nucleotides are TGTGCCAGCAGTTACAGGTATGAGGGATGGCTCCCAAGGTCTGGGGCCAACGTCCTGACTTTC. Translating it yields CASSYRYEGWLPRSGANVLTF.

This chain joins TRBV19 and TRBJ1-2; 7 bases fit TRBD1. Germline CDR1 is LNHDA and CDR2 is SQIVND (reference sequence). The CDR3 has 15 amino acids. V lost 6 bases to trimming and J lost 6 bases; unmatched junction nucleotides: 13. In nucleotides, the CDR3 is TGTGCCAGTAGGCGAATAGGGGGCGTAAAGAATGGCTACACCTTC. Translation gives CASRRIGGVKNGYTF.

The V and J genes are TRBV4-3 and TRBJ1-2, with 7 nucleotides matching TRBD1. Germline trimming cut 3 bases from V and 1 base from J; bases unmatched to any gene: 5. CDR1 LGHNA and CDR2 YSLEER come from the germline V gene. The CDR3 runs to 15 residues. The chain's CDR3 is CASSQNDRVNYGYTF. As DNA, the CDR3 is TGCGCCAGCAGCCAGAACGACAGGGTTAACTATGGCTACACCTTC.

This clonotype turned up a few times. J is TRBJ2-7 and V is TRBV20-1, with TRBD1 identical over 9 bases. CDR3 length equals 16 residues. Trimming cost V 2 bases and J 7 bases; bases outside gene matches: 15. Per germline, CDR1 DFQATT and CDR2 SNEGSKA (reference sequence). The chain's CDR3 is CSARSRIRTGVREQYF. The CDR3 DNA follows: TGCAGTGCTAGATCCCGGATAAGGACAGGGGTGAGGGAGCAGTACTTC.

This clonotype was recorded a few times. The DNA of the CDR3 is TGTGCCAGCTTATTTGGGCTCCTTGACACTGAAGCTTTCTTT. Encoded protein: CASLFGLLDTEAFF. The V gene is TRBV7-2, the J gene TRBJ1-1; D ambiguous. With 8 bases removed from V and 3 bases from J, the gap between germline ends came to 16 bases. This CDR3 contains 14 residues. The germline V gene has CDR1 SGHTA and CDR2 FQGNSA.

The chain has TRBV11-2 and TRBJ1-5; TRBD1 agrees at 9 bases. This CDR3 comprises 16 residues. CDR1 is SGHAT and CDR2 is FQNNGV in the germline V gene. The junction had 8 bases not matched to a gene; V was cut back by 1 base and J by 7 bases. The CDR3 spells CASSLGPGTGWQPQHF. Written as DNA, the CDR3 is TGTGCCAGCAGCTTAGGCCCAGGGACAGGGTGGCAGCCCCAGCATTTT. Full variable domain (outside the CDR3, taken from reference TRBV11-2 and TRBJ1-5): EAGVAQSPRYKIIEKRQSVAFWCNPISGHATLYWYQQILGQGPKLLIQFQNNGVVDDSQLPKDRFSAERLKGVDSTLKIQPAKLEDSAVYLCASSLGPGTGWQPQHFGDGTRLSIL.

V and J are TRBV14 and TRBJ2-5; D is unclear. The V gene's germline CDR1 is SGHDN and CDR2 FVKESK. The CDR3 is 17 amino acids. Trimming removed 0 bases from V and 5 bases from J, with 19 bases in between. In nucleotides, the CDR3 is TGTGCCAGCAGCCAAGATCGCCGCTCGGCGAATAGGGAGACCCAGTACTTC. This translates into CASSQDRRSANRETQYF.

V usage is TRBV15 and J usage is TRBJ2-7; no definite D call. CDR3 length equals 13 residues. Trimming took 1 base from V and 6 from J, leaving 10 bases between them. The germline gives CDR1 LNHNV, CDR2 YYDKDF (reference sequence). The CDR3 loop reads CATSRVSASEQYF. The CDR3 DNA reads TGTGCCACCAGCAGAGTTTCCGCATCCGAGCAGTACTTC. Combining the CDR3 with reference TRBV15 and TRBJ2-7 gives the whole variable domain DAMVIQNPRYQVTQFGKPVTLSCSQTLNHNVMYWYQQKSSQAPKLLFHYYDKDFNNEADTPDNFQSRRPNTSFCFLDIRSPGLGDTAMYLCATSRVSASEQYFGPGTRLTVT.

The chain uses TRBV27 and TRBJ1-6; D is undetermined. CDR1 and CDR2 from the germline V gene are MNHEY and SMNVEV (reference sequence). Trimming stripped 2 bases from V and 8 bases from J, with 13 bases between. The CDR3 extends over 15 amino acids. This chain's CDR3 is CASSLRGEGYSPLHF. CDR3 DNA sequence: TGTGCCAGCAGTTTACGAGGCGAGGGTTATTCACCCCTCCACTTT.

The chain joins TRBV6-1 to TRBJ2-7, with D hard to call. The CDR3 is 14 residues long. Germline V gene lookup returns CDR1 MNHNS and CDR2 SASEGT. V lost 4 bases and J 1 base, leaving 11 bases between the germline ends. The CDR3 DNA reads as TGTGCCAGCAGTGTAACGATAGGGTCCTACGAGCAGTACTTC. This codes for CASSVTIGSYEQYF.

This clonotype was seen more than once but under ten times. This chain connects TRBV7-8 to TRBJ1-1; no firm D call. The germline V gene encodes CDR1 SGHVS and CDR2 FQNEAQ. V dropped 5 bases and J dropped 1 base, with 5 bases sitting between them. This CDR3 contains 12 residues. CDR3 nucleotides: TGTGCCAGCAGCCAGCCGAACACTGAAGCTTTCTTT. Protein: CASSQPNTEAFF.

This chain connects TRBV19 to TRBJ1-1, with a tentative D call TRBD1 (6 bases). Between the trimmed V and J ends, which lost 0 bases and 4 bases, there was a span of 9 bases. Germline V gene sequence: CDR1 LNHDA, CDR2 SQIVND (reference sequence). The CDR3 runs 14 residues. This CDR3 is CASSIDRGGTEAFF. The CDR3 DNA follows: TGTGCCAGTAGTATAGACAGGGGAGGCACTGAAGCTTTCTTT.

The chain uses TRBV7-2 and TRBJ2-5, with 11 bases fitting TRBD1. The CDR3 sequence is 20 residues long. Unmatched junction bases numbered 22, after V lost 5 bases and J lost 5 bases. Germline values: CDR1 SGHTA, CDR2 FQGNSA. The CDR3 nucleotides read TGTGCCAGCAGCGGGTCTCACTTTCGCGGACAGGGGGCAGGAGGGGAGACCCAGTACTTC. Its translation is CASSGSHFRGQGAGGETQYF. The full variable domain, in which reference TRBV7-2 and TRBJ2-5 provide the parts outside the CDR3, is GAGVSQSPSNKVTEKGKDVELRCDPISGHTALYWYRQSLGQGLEFLIYFQGNSAPDKSGLPSDRFSAERTGGSVSTLTIQRTQQEDSAVYLCASSGSHFRGQGAGGETQYFGPGTRLLVL.

This clonotype occurred once. V is TRBV25-1 and J is TRBJ2-1; D unresolved. The CDR3 runs 13 residues. CDR1 and CDR2 (germline): MGHDK, SYGVNS. The V and J ends lost 3 bases and 12 bases respectively, with 15 bases between them. CDR3 DNA: TGTGCCAGCAGTGACCGGTTCACACCAGGGCAGTTCTTC. Amino acids: CASSDRFTPGQFF.

The V gene is TRBV29-1, the J gene TRBJ1-1; D not resolved. The CDR3 contains 14 residues. Trimming left V 6 bases short and J 0 bases short, with 14 bases between. Germline CDR1 SQVTM, CDR2 ANQGSEA. The CDR3 DNA is TGCAGCGTCAGCCGAACGACGGTGAACACTGAAGCTTTCTTT. It codes for CSVSRTTVNTEAFF.

The CDR3 region is CASSPGAGDAEAFF. The CDR3 DNA reads TGCGCCAGCAGCCCAGGTGCAGGGGATGCTGAAGCTTTCTTT. The V call is TRBV5-1, the J call TRBJ1-1; D may be TRBD1 (6 bases). CDR1 and CDR2 from the germline V gene are SGHRS and YFSETQ. With 4 bases removed from V and 6 bases from J, the gap between germline ends came to 16 bases. There are 14 residues in the CDR3.

The chain has TRBV6-2 or TRBV6-3 and TRBJ1-6, with 9 bases identical to TRBD1. V lost 4 bases and J lost 11; bases outside the gene matches: 6. The CDR3 contains 14 residues. CDR1 and CDR2 from the germline V gene are MNHEY and SVGEGT. CDR3 nucleotides: TGTGCCAGCAGTTTTCTACAGGGGGCTACACCCCTCCACTTT. This codes for CASSFLQGATPLHF.

The chain employs TRBV12-3 or TRBV12-4 and TRBJ1-1; the D is unclear. Trimming shortened V by 5 bases and J by 0 bases, and 10 bases separated the two germline ends. The CDR3 totals 14 residues. The CDR3 loop reads CASSLARLNTEAFF. The CDR3 DNA reads TGTGCCAGCAGTCTCGCCAGATTGAACACTGAAGCTTTCTTT.

With respect to this clonotype: It is unclear where the CDR3 begins or ends on the DNA, so no DNA is shown, and the CDR3 is as TCRdb lists it. The J gene is TRBJ1-3, the V gene TRBV21-1; the D call in the table, TRBD1, was not verified against the DNA. TRBV21-1 is classified as a pseudogene. Inclusive of both ends, the CDR3 amounts to 20 amino acids. CDR3 region: CASSKAISGTAVGTGNTIYF.

The chain joins TRBV19 to TRBJ1-6; TRBD1 agrees at 8 bases. Looked up from germline, CDR1 is LNHDA and CDR2 is SQIVND (reference sequence). With 3 bases clipped from V and 9 bases from J, the junction kept 16 bases outside the gene matches. The CDR3 sequence is 18 residues long. CDR3 DNA sequence: TGTGCCAGTAGTATCTTTTTGGTTGGCAGGGGGCGTTCTTCACCCCTCCACTTT. This sequence encodes CASSIFLVGRGRSSPLHF.

J is TRBJ2-1 and V is TRBV7-7; D may be TRBD1 (5 bases). CDR1 SSHAT and CDR2 FNYEAQ come from the germline V gene (reference sequence). V lost 4 bases, J lost 10 bases, and 17 bases lay in between. The CDR3 covers 14 residues. This CDR3 reads CASSSNSGQAEQFF. In DNA, the CDR3 is TGTGCCAGCAGCTCTAACTCAGGGCAGGCCGAGCAGTTCTTC.

This clonotype occurred once. The chain recombines TRBV2 with TRBJ2-5, with 7 bases identical to TRBD2. V shed 6 bases, J shed 5 bases, and the junction held 9 bases outside the gene matches. In germline, CDR1 is SNHLY, CDR2 FYNNEI. CDR3 length: 14 amino acids. In DNA form, the CDR3 reads TGTGCCAGCAGGCCCGGGAGGCTCGAGGAGACCCAGTACTTC. This codes for CASRPGRLEETQYF.

The genes are TRBV19 and TRBJ2-1, with a tentative D call TRBD1 (5 bases). Germline CDR1 reads LNHDA; CDR2 reads SQIVND (reference sequence). The CDR3 is 14 amino acids. The V end lost 10 bases, the J end lost 0 bases, and 13 bases lay between the germline ends. The CDR3, as DNA: TGTGCCACTTCCAAAAGGGGCTCCTACAATGAGCAGTTCTTC. This gives the protein CATSKRGSYNEQFF. The full variable domain, completed using reference TRBV19 and TRBJ2-1, is DGGITQSPKYLFRKEGQNVTLSCEQNLNHDAMYWYRQDPGQGLRLIYYSQIVNDFQKGDIAEGYSVSREKKESFPLTVTSAQKNPTAFYLCATSKRGSYNEQFFGPGTRLTVL.

This chain links TRBV6-1 with TRBJ1-2; perhaps TRBD1 as D (6 bases). Germline V gives CDR1 MNHNS, CDR2 SASEGT. The CDR3 is made up of 13 amino acids. V was clipped by 6 bases and J by 6 bases, with 14 bases between them. In DNA, the CDR3 is TGTGCCAGCAGCCCATACCACAGGGATGGCTACACCTTC. Its translation: CASSPYHRDGYTF.

This chain joins TRBV12-3 or TRBV12-4 and TRBJ1-2; perhaps TRBD1 as D (6 bases). The CDR3 is 13 amino acids. The V end was cut by 8 bases, the J end by 8 bases, with 18 bases between. The CDR3 is CASSSGGLGGYTF. The CDR3 DNA sequence: TGTGCCAGCTCCTCGGGGGGCTTGGGAGGCTACACCTTC.

This chain links TRBV7-9 with TRBJ1-2; D possibly corresponds to TRBD1 (6 bases). V was shortened by 3 bases and J by 8 bases, with 10 bases between the two germline ends. Germline CDR1 and CDR2: SEHNR and FQNEAQ (reference sequence). The CDR3 covers 12 residues. DNA of the CDR3: TGTGCCAGCAGCTTTAACAGGGAGGGCTACACCTTC. Translated: CASSFNREGYTF.

This chain connects TRBV20-1 to TRBJ1-5; unclear D gene. This CDR3 spans 16 amino acids. Germline CDR1 DFQATT, CDR2 SNEGSKA (reference sequence). Trimming stripped 1 base from V and 3 bases from J, with 16 bases between. CDR3 sequence: CSARVSRGVPNQPQHF. Written as DNA, the CDR3 is TGCAGTGCTAGAGTGTCCCGCGGGGTTCCCAATCAGCCCCAGCATTTT.

The rearrangement links TRBV30 to TRBJ2-7; TRBD2 matches at 9 bases. The CDR3 is 17 amino acids. Trimming took 1 base from V and 2 from J; bases not matched to a gene: 12. Looked up from germline, CDR1 is GTSNPN and CDR2 is SVGIG (reference sequence). The CDR3 DNA reads TGTGCCTGGAGTGCACCACCCCGACTAGCGGTAACCTACGAGCAGTACTTC. Its protein product is CAWSAPPRLAVTYEQYF.